The 12 T cell receptor beta chains below come from one sample, sequenced in a study of shared clonotypes between healthy human individuals. The method was immunoSEQ multiplex PCR; TCRdb's version includes in-frame clones alone and lacks a portion of them. The sample has about 2.1 million clones; approximately 94% are singletons. It was CD45RO-negative cells, positively selected for CCR7, that made up naive CD8 cells, with terminally differentiated effector memory CD45RA+ cells excluded. Sequencing input: naive CD8+ T cells from PBMCs. Receptor source: a man between 18 and 35 years old in good health. Some clones in this sample may be carry-over from other donors' samples.

The gene calls are TRBV6-6 and TRBJ2-7, with 11 bases fitting TRBD2. The CDR3 covers 16 residues. Germline V lookup: CDR1 MNHNY, CDR2 SVGAGI (reference sequence). V was clipped by 2 bases and J by 3 bases; unmatched bases: 6. CDR3 bases: TGTGCCAGCAGTTACAGTAAACTAGCGGGAGACTACGAGCAGTACTTC. It is translated as CASSYSKLAGDYEQYF.

This clone was counted a single time. The gene calls are TRBV29-1 and TRBJ1-2; TRBD1 matches 7 bases. Trimming took 2 bases from V and 5 from J; bases not matched to a gene: 11. The CDR3 spans 15 residues. The V gene's germline CDR1 is SQVTM and CDR2 ANQGSEA. The CDR3 protein is CSVEMPSGGRYGYTF. The CDR3 DNA follows: TGCAGCGTTGAAATGCCATCAGGGGGGCGGTATGGCTACACCTTC. Full variable domain (remainder filled in from reference TRBV29-1 and TRBJ1-2): SAVISQKPSRDICQRGTSLTIQCQVDSQVTMMFWYRQQPGQSLTLIATANQGSEATYESGFVIDKFPISRPNLTFSTLTVSNMSPEDSSIYLCSVEMPSGGRYGYTFGSGTRLTVV.

The V gene is TRBV7-8, the J gene TRBJ1-5; D gene unclear. The germline V gene has CDR1 SGHVS and CDR2 FQNEAQ. V was shortened by 5 bases and J by 4 bases, with 12 bases between the two germline ends. The CDR3 totals 14 residues. In DNA, the CDR3 is TGTGCCAGCAGCCCTGACACCGGGAATCAGCCCCAGCATTTT. Protein: CASSPDTGNQPQHF.

This clone was seen just once. The rearrangement joins TRBV2 to TRBJ1-5, with D perhaps TRBD1 (6 bases). Trimming stripped 6 bases from V and 3 bases from J, with 15 bases between. The CDR3 covers 15 residues. The V gene's germline CDR1 is SNHLY and CDR2 FYNNEI. CDR3: CASSEQGGINQPQHF. For the CDR3, the DNA is TGTGCCAGCAGCGAACAGGGTGGAATCAATCAGCCCCAGCATTTT.

About this clone itself: Other DNA sequences within the sample encode an identical CDR3. CDR3 protein: CASSFSENNEQFF. The CDR3 bases are TGTGCCAGCAGCTTCTCGGAGAACAATGAGCAGTTCTTC. This rearrangement joins TRBV7-9 to TRBJ2-1; no definite D call. There are 13 residues in the CDR3. CDR1 is SEHNR, CDR2 FQNEAQ, per germline (reference sequence). V was clipped by 3 bases and J by 5 bases, with 8 bases between them.

The chain couples TRBV25-1 to TRBJ1-5; perhaps TRBD1 as D (5 bases). V was shortened by 6 bases and J by 9 bases, with 15 bases between the two germline ends. Germline values: CDR1 MGHDK, CDR2 SYGVNS. The CDR3 sequence is 13 residues long. CDR3 coding DNA: TGTGCCAGCAGCCCAACCGGGGACCTGCCCCAGCATTTT. Its protein product is CASSPTGDLPQHF.

About this clone itself: Other nucleotide sequences in the sample specify the same CDR3. The chain links TRBV11-2 to TRBJ2-7; D not certain. This CDR3 has 13 residues. CDR1 and CDR2 from the germline V gene are SGHAT and FQNNGV. The V end was cut by 1 base, the J end by 3 bases, with 7 bases between. The CDR3 DNA reads TGTGCCAGCAGCTTAGGAGGCGGCTACGAGCAGTACTTC. Protein sequence: CASSLGGGYEQYF.

This chain joins TRBV6-1 and TRBJ2-1; D unclear. Germline CDR1 reads MNHNS; CDR2 reads SASEGT. V lost 11 bases and J lost 6, with 14 bases in between. This CDR3 has 12 amino acids. This CDR3 reads CALVKSPNEQFF. CDR3 bases: TGTGCCCTAGTTAAATCCCCCAATGAGCAGTTCTTC.

This chain connects TRBV10-3 to TRBJ2-1; 10 bases map to TRBD2. Germline values: CDR1 ENHRY, CDR2 SYGVKD. Trimming took 3 bases from V and 7 from J; bases not matched to a gene: 9. The CDR3 contains 16 residues. CDR3 in DNA: TGTGCCATCAGTGAATTGGGACTAGCGAGTGGGAATGAGCAGTTCTTC. As protein: CAISELGLASGNEQFF.

The chain links TRBV9 to TRBJ2-7; 7 bases are a match to TRBD2. The CDR3 covers 16 residues. Germline loops: CDR1 SGDLS, CDR2 YYNGEE. The J segment lost 2 bases and the V segment lost 3 bases, leaving 11 bases of the junction unmatched. CDR3 sequence reads: CASSGHASGLPYEQYF. The CDR3 DNA is TGTGCCAGCAGCGGACACGCTAGCGGACTCCCCTACGAGCAGTACTTC.

The chain has TRBV5-6 and TRBJ2-3; a weak D match, TRBD2 (5 bases). Between the trimmed V and J ends, which lost 3 bases and 2 bases, there was a span of 10 bases. Germline assignment: CDR1 SGHDT and CDR2 YYEEEE. The CDR3 consists of 14 residues. For the CDR3, the DNA is TGTGCCAGCAGCTCGGACTGGTACACAGATACGCAGTATTTT. Protein: CASSSDWYTDTQYF.

The J gene is TRBJ2-1, the V gene TRBV28, with a weak D call TRBD1 (5 bases). Deletions cut 2 bases from V and 5 bases from J, with 13 bases between. The length of the CDR3 is 15 residues. Per germline, CDR1 MDHEN and CDR2 SYDVKM. CDR3 nucleotide sequence: TGTGCCAGCAGTTTACTTCAGGGCGGAAACAATGAGCAGTTCTTC. Translation: CASSLLQGGNNEQFF.